These T cell receptor beta chains were read from a single sample in a study of blood T cell repertoires in COVID-19. This table comes from immunoSEQ multiplex PCR, and its TCRdb copy is limited to in-frame clones, with some not included. The top ten hold over 3% of the sample, which has 200,000 to 250,000 clones, 80% to 90% seen once. The sample was PBMCs or T cells enriched from blood (not recorded which). Every receptor here comes from a woman aged 45-65 years in a cohort exposed to, infected with or recovered from COVID-19 (not recorded which). CDR3s include the opening cysteine and the closing phenylalanine or tryptophan. D genes are given only for firm matches. A clone size is listed for some rows: how often the clone was seen (once, few, many), or a class if it is expanded.

abundance,j_gene,v_gene,d_gene,CDR3nt,CDR3aa
.,TRBJ2-2,TRBV11-1,.,TGTGCCAGCAGCTTAGGACTGGTGCGTTACACCGGGGAGCTGTTTTTT,CASSLGLVRYTGELFF
.,TRBJ1-6,TRBV4-2,TRBD1,TGTGCCAGCAGCCACCCTAAGACAGGGGCGAATTCACCCCTCCACTTT,CASSHPKTGANSPLHF
.,TRBJ2-7,TRBV7-9,TRBD2,TGTGCCAGCAGCGGTAGAGCGGGGGGATTCTACGAGCAGTACTTC,CASSGRAGGFYEQYF
.,TRBJ2-5,TRBV9,.,TGTGCCAGCAGCGTATCAGGGTCGTACCAAGAGACCCAGTACTTC,CASSVSGSYQETQYF
.,TRBJ1-2,TRBV11-2,.,TGTGCCAGCAGCGAGGGTAACTATGGCTACACCTTC,CASSEGNYGYTF
.,TRBJ1-1,TRBV7-2,.,TGTGCCAGCAGCACTTCCCAGGGGCTAAAAAGGTGGGACACTGAAGCTTTCTTT,CASSTSQGLKRWDTEAFF
.,TRBJ1-1,TRBV2,.,TGTGCCAGCAGTACCGAGGAGGACACTGAAGCTTTCTTT,CASSTEEDTEAFF
.,TRBJ2-3,TRBV5-4,.,TGTGCCAGCAGCTTGGCCAAAAGCACAGATACGCAGTATTTT,CASSLAKSTDTQYF
.,TRBJ2-1,TRBV7-3,TRBD2,TGTGCCAGCAGCTTACGGCCTAGGACTAGCGGGACCAATGAGCAGTTCTTC,CASSLRPRTSGTNEQFF
.,TRBJ2-7,TRBV30,.,TGTGCCTGGAGTCACCTAGGACAGCGTATCCTCTACGAGCAGTACTTC,CAWSHLGQRILYEQYF
.,TRBJ1-3,TRBV18,.,TGTGCCAGCTCATCGGAAACAGGTTCTGGAAACACCATATATTTT,CASSSETGSGNTIYF
.,TRBJ2-1,TRBV18,.,TGTGCCAGCTCACCACCGGCAGGGTTGGGCAATGAGCAGTTCTTC,CASSPPAGLGNEQFF
.,TRBJ2-1,TRBV18,.,TGTGCCAGCTCACCCCCGCCCGGAACCCTGGGCAAGTTCTTC,CASSPPPGTLGKFF
.,TRBJ1-2,TRBV29-1,.,TGCAGCGTTGTTCGAGCAGGCTATTATGGCTACACCTTC,CSVVRAGYYGYTF
.,TRBJ1-5,TRBV2,.,TGTGCCAGCAGTGAACAGGGACAGCCCCAGCATTTT,CASSEQGQPQHF
.,TRBJ2-6,TRBV4-2,.,TGTGCCAGCAGCCAAGATGCAGGGGAGGCCAACGTCCTGACTTTC,CASSQDAGEANVLTF
.,TRBJ2-7,TRBV11-1,.,TGTGCCAGCAGCTTAACACCGCAGGCCGTTTCTAACGAGCAGTACTTC,CASSLTPQAVSNEQYF
few,TRBJ1-6,TRBV30,.,TGTGCCTGGAGAACTAATGGACAGCTGAATTCACCCCTCCACTTT,CAWRTNGQLNSPLHF
.,TRBJ1-2,TRBV5-5,.,TGTGCCAGCAGCTTAGGACAGAACCTTTATGGCTACACCTTC,CASSLGQNLYGYTF
.,TRBJ2-2,TRBV5-1,TRBD2,TGCGCCAGCAGCATACGGACTAGCGGGGACACCGGGGAGCTGTTTTTT,CASSIRTSGDTGELFF
.,TRBJ2-1,TRBV3-1/TRBV3-2,.,TGTGCCAGCAGCCCCAGTTCGTCGGGGGGCCTCAATGAGCAGTTCTTC,CASSPSSSGGLNEQFF
.,TRBJ2-1,TRBV9,.,TGTGCCAGCAGCCGCGGGACGGTTCCATACTACAATGAGCAGTTCTTC,CASSRGTVPYYNEQFF